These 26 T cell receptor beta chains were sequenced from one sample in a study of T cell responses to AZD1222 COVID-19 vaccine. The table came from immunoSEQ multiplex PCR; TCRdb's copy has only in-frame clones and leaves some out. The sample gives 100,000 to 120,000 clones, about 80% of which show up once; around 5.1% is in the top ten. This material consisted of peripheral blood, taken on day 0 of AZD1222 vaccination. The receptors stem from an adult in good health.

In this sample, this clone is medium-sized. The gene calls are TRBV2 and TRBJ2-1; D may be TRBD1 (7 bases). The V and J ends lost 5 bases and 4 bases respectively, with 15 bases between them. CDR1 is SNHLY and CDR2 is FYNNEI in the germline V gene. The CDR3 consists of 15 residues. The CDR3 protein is CASSLGRGAYNEQFF. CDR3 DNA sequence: TGTGCCAGCAGTTTGGGCAGGGGGGCGTACAATGAGCAGTTCTTC.

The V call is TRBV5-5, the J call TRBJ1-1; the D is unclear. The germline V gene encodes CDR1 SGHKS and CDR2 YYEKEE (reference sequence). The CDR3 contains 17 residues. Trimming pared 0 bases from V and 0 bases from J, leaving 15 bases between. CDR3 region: CASSLELAVSMNTEAFF. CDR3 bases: TGTGCCAGCAGCTTGGAGCTGGCGGTATCCATGAACACTGAAGCTTTCTTT. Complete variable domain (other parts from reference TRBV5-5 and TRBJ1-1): DAGVTQSPTHLIKTRGQQVTLRCSPISGHKSVSWYQQVLGQGPQFIFQYYEKEERGRGNFPDRFSARQFPNYSSELNVNALLLGDSALYLCASSLELAVSMNTEAFFGQGTRLTVV.

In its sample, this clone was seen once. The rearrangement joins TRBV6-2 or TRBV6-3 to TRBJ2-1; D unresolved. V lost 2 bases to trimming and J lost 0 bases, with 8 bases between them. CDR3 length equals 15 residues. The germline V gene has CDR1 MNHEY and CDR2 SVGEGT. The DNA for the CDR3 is TGTGCCAGCAGTTACCGGGCCAGCTCCTACAATGAGCAGTTCTTC. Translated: CASSYRASSYNEQFF.

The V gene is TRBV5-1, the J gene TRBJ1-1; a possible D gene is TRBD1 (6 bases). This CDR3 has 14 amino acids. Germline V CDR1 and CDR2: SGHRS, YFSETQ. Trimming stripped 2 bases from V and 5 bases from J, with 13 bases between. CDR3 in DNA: TGCGCCAGCAGCTTTTCCGGGGGCTGGACTGAAGCTTTCTTT. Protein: CASSFSGGWTEAFF.

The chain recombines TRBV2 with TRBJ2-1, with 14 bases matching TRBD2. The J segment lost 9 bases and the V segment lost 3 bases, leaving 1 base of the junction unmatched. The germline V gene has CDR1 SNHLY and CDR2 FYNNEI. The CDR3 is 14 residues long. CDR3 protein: CASSEGLAGAEQFF. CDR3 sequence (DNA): TGTGCCAGCAGTGAGGGACTAGCGGGGGCTGAGCAGTTCTTC. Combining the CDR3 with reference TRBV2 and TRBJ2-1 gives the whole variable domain EPEVTQTPSHQVTQMGQEVILRCVPISNHLYFYWYRQILGQKVEFLVSFYNNEISEKSEIFDDQFSVERPDGSNFTLKIRSTKLEDSAMYFCASSEGLAGAEQFFGPGTRLTVL.

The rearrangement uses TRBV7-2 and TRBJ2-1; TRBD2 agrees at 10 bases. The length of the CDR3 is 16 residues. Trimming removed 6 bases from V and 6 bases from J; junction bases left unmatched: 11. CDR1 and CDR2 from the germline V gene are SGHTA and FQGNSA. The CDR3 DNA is TGTGCCAGCAGTTTCAGCAGCGGGGGGGCCGGCAATGAGCAGTTCTTC. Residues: CASSFSSGGAGNEQFF. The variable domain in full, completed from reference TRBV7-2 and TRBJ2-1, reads GAGVSQSPSNKVTEKGKDVELRCDPISGHTALYWYRQSLGQGLEFLIYFQGNSAPDKSGLPSDRFSAERTGGSVSTLTIQRTQQEDSAVYLCASSFSSGGAGNEQFFGPGTRLTVL.

The CDR3 spells CASSQGVRGGNEQFF. As DNA, the CDR3 is TGCGCCAGCAGCCAAGGGGTGCGGGGAGGGAATGAGCAGTTCTTC. The rearrangement uses TRBV5-1 and TRBJ2-1; 7 nucleotides agree with TRBD2. Germline values: CDR1 SGHRS, CDR2 YFSETQ. V was pared by 4 bases and J by 7 bases, with 11 bases of the junction left unmatched. CDR3 length equals 15 residues.

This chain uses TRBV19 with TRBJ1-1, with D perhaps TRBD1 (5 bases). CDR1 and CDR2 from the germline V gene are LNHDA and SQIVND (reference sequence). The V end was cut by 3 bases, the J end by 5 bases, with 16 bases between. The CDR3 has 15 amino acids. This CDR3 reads CASSIRGGRGTEAFF. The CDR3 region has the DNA TGTGCCAGTAGTATCCGCGGGGGACGGGGAACTGAAGCTTTCTTT.

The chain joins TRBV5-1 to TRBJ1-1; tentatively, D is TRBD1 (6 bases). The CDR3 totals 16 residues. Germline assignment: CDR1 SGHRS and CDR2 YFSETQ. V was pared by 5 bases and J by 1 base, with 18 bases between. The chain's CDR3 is CASSPIGGLRNTEAFF. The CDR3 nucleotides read TGCGCCAGCAGTCCCATCGGGGGCCTTAGGAACACTGAAGCTTTCTTT.

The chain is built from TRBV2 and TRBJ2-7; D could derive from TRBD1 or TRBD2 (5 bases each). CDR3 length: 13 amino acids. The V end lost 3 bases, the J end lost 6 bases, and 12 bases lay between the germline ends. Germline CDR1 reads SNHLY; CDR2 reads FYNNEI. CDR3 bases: TGTGCCAGCAGTGACCAGGTAGGGACCGAGCAGTACTTC. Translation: CASSDQVGTEQYF.

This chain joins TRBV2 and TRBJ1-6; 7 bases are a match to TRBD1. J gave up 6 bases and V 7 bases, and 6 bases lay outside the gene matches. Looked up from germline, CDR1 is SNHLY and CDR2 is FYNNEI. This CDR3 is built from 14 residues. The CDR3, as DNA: TGTGCCAGCATTCCGGGACAGATTAATTCACCCCTCCACTTT. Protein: CASIPGQINSPLHF.

The CDR3 is CASSIGLAVTETQYF. Here the CDR3 DNA reads TGTGCCAGTAGTATTGGCTTGGCAGTCACTGAGACCCAGTACTTC. The V and J genes are TRBV19 and TRBJ2-5; D unclear. Between the trimmed V and J ends, which lost 3 bases and 5 bases, there was a span of 16 bases. Looked up from germline, CDR1 is LNHDA and CDR2 is SQIVND (reference sequence). The CDR3 covers 15 residues.

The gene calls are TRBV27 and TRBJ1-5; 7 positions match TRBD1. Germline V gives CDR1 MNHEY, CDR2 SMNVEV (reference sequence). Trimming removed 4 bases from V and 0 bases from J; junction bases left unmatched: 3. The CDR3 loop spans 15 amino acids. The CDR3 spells CASSSAGGSNQPQHF. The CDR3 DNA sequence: TGTGCCAGCAGTTCCGCAGGGGGTAGCAATCAGCCCCAGCATTTT.

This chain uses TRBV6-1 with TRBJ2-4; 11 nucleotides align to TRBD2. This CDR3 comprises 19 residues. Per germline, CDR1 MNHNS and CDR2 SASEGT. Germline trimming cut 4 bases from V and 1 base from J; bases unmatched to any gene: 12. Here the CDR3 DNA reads TGTGCCAGCAGTGGAGCTAGCGGGGGGACTGCCGGGGCCAAAAACATTCAGTACTTC. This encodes CASSGASGGTAGAKNIQYF.

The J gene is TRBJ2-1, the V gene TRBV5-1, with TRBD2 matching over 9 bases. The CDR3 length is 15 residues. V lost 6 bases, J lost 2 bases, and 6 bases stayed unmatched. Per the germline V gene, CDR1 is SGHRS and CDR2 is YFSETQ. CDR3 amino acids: CASKDSGGTYNEQFF. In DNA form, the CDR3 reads TGCGCCAGCAAAGATAGCGGGGGAACCTACAATGAGCAGTTCTTC. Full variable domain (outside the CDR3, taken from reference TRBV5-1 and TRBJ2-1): KAGVTQTPRYLIKTRGQQVTLSCSPISGHRSVSWYQQTPGQGLQFLFEYFSETQRNKGNFPGRFSGRQFSNSRSEMNVSTLELGDSALYLCASKDSGGTYNEQFFGPGTRLTVL.

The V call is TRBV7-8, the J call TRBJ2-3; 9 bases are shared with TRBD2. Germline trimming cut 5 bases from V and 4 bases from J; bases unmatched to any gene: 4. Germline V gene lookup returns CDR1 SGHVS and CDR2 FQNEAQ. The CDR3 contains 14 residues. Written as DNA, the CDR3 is TGTGCCAGCAGCCGAGCGGGGGGATCAGATACGCAGTATTTT. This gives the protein CASSRAGGSDTQYF.

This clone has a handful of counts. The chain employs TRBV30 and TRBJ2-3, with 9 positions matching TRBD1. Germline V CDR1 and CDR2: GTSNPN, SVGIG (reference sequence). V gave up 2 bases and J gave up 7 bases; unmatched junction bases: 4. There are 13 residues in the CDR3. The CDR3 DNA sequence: TGTGCCTGGAGTTCGGGACAGGGCTATACGCAGTATTTT. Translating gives CAWSSGQGYTQYF.

The CDR3, as DNA: TGTGCCAGCAGTGAAGGTCGTAACAGGGGCTATGATGGCTACACCTTC. Protein: CASSEGRNRGYDGYTF. This chain joins TRBV2 and TRBJ1-2, with 7 bases lining up with TRBD1. Germline lookup yields CDR1 SNHLY and CDR2 FYNNEI. The CDR3 is 16 amino acids. With V trimmed by 1 base and J by 6 bases, 11 bases remained unmatched.

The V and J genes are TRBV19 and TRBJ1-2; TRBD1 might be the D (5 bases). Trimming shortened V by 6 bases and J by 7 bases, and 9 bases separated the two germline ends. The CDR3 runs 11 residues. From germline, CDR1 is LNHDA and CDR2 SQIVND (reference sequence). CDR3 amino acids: CASSGTFGYTF. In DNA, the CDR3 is TGTGCCAGTAGCGGGACCTTTGGCTACACCTTC.

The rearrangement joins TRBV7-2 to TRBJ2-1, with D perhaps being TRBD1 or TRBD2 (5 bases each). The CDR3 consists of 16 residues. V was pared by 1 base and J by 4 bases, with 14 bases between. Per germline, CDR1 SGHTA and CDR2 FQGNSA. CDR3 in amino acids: CASSLGATGGYNEQFF. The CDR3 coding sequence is TGTGCCAGCAGCTTAGGGGCAACAGGAGGATACAATGAGCAGTTCTTC. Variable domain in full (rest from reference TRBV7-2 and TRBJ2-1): GAGVSQSPSNKVTEKGKDVELRCDPISGHTALYWYRQSLGQGLEFLIYFQGNSAPDKSGLPSDRFSAERTGGSVSTLTIQRTQQEDSAVYLCASSLGATGGYNEQFFGPGTRLTVL.

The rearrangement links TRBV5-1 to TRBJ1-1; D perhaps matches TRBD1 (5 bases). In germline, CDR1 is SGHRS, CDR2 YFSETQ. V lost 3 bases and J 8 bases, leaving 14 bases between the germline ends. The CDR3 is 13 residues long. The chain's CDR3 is CASSWGLTGEAFF. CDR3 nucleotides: TGCGCCAGCAGCTGGGGACTGACCGGGGAAGCTTTCTTT.

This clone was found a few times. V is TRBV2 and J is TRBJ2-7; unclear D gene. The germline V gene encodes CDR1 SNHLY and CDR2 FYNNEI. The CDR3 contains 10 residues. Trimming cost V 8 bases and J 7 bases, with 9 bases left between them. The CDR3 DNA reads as TGTGCCAGCTTACGTGGGGAGCAGTACTTC. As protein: CASLRGEQYF.

CDR3 sequence reads: CASSGDRNQPQHF. CDR3 sequence (DNA): TGTGCCAGCAGCGGGGACCGAAATCAGCCCCAGCATTTT. V and J are TRBV6-5 and TRBJ1-5, with a weak D call TRBD1 (5 bases). V was pared by 6 bases and J by 4 bases, with 10 bases between. This CDR3 region has 13 residues. Per the germline V gene, CDR1 is MNHEY and CDR2 is SVGAGI.

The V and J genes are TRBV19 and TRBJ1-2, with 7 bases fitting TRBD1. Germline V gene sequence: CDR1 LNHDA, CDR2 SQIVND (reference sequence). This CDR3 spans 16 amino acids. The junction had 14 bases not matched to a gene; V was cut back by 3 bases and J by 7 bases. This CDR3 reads CASSINPVTGRLGYTF. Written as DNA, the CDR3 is TGTGCCAGTAGTATTAATCCTGTGACAGGGAGGCTTGGCTACACCTTC.

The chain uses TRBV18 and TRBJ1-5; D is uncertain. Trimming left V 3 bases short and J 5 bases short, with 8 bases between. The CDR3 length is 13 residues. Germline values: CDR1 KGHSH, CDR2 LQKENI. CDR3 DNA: TGTGCCAGCTCACCGAACGGGGATCAGCCCCAGCATTTT. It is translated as CASSPNGDQPQHF. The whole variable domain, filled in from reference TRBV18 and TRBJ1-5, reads NAGVMQNPRHLVRRRGQEARLRCSPMKGHSHVYWYRQLPEEGLKFMVYLQKENIIDESGMPKERFSAEFPKEGPSILRIQQVVRGDSAAYFCASSPNGDQPQHFGDGTRLSIL.

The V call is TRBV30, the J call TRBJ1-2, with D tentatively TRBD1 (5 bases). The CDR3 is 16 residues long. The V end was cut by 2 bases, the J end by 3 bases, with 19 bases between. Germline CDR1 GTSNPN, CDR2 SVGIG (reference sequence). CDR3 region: CAWSTLPTAIYYGYTF. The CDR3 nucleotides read TGTGCCTGGAGTACTCTCCCGACAGCAATTTACTATGGCTACACCTTC.